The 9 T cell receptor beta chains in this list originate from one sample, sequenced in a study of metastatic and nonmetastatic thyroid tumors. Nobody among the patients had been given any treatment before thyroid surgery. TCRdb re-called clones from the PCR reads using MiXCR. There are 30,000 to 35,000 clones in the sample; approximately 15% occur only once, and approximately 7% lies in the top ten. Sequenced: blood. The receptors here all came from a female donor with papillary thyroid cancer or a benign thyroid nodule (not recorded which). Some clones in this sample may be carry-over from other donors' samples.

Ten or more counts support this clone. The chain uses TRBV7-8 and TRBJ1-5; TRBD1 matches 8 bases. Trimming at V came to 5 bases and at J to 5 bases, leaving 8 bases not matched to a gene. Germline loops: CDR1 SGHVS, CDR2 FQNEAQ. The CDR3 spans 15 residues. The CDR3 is CASSLRGLADQPQHF. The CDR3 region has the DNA TGTGCCAGCAGCCTCAGGGGGCTTGCGGATCAGCCCCAGCATTTT.

CDR3 in DNA: TGTGCCAGCAGTTTGACAGGAGGACTTTACGAGCAGTACTTC. Translation: CASSLTGGLYEQYF. J is TRBJ2-7 and V is TRBV12-3 or TRBV12-4; possibly TRBD1 for D (6 bases). CDR3 length equals 14 residues. The V and J ends lost 3 bases and 4 bases respectively, with 13 bases between them.

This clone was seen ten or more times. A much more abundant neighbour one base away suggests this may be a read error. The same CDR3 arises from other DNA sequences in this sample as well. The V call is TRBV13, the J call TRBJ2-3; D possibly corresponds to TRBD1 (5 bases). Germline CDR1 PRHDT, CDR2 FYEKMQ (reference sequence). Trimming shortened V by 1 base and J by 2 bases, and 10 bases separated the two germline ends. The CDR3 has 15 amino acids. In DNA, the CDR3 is TGTGCCAGCAGCTTAGAGCTAGGGGTCACAGATACGCAGTATTTT. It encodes CASSLELGVTDTQYF.

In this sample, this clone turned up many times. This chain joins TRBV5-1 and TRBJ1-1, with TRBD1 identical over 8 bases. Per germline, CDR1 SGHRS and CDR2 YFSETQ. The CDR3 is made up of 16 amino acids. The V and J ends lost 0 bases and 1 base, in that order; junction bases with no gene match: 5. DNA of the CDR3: TGCGCCAGCAGCTTGGGAACGGGACAGGCGAACACTGAAGCTTTCTTT. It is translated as CASSLGTGQANTEAFF.

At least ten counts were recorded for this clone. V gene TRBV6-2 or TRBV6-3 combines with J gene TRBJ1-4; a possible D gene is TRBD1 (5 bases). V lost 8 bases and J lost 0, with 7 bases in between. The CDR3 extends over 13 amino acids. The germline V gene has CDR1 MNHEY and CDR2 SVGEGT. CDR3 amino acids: CASGHSTNEKLFF. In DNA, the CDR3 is TGTGCCAGCGGACACTCAACTAATGAAAAACTGTTTTTT.

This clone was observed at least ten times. The CDR3 here is CASSERGGGGSNEQFF. In DNA, the CDR3 is TGTGCCAGCAGCGAAAGAGGGGGCGGCGGTTCCAATGAGCAGTTCTTC. This chain links TRBV12-3 or TRBV12-4 with TRBJ2-1; 7 bases match TRBD1. J lost 6 bases, V lost 6 bases, and 14 bases had no gene match. The CDR3 sequence is 16 residues long.

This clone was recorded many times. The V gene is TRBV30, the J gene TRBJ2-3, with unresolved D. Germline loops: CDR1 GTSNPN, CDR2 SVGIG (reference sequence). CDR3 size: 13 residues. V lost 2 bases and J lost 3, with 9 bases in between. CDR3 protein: CAWSLSRTDTQYF. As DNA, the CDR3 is TGTGCCTGGAGTTTGAGTAGAACAGATACGCAGTATTTT. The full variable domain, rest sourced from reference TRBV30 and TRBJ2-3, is SQTIHQWPATLVQPVGSPLSLECTVEGTSNPNLYWYRQAAGRGLQLLFYSVGIGQISSEVPQNLSASRPQDRQFILSSKKLLLSDSGFYLCAWSLSRTDTQYFGPGTRLTVL.

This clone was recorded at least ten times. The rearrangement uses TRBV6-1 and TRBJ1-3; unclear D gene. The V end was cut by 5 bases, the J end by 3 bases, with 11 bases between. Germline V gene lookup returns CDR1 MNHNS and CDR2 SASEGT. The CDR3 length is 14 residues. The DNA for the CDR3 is TGTGCCAGCAGTAATCGGGGAGGTGGAAACACCATATATTTT. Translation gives CASSNRGGGNTIYF.

In nucleotides, the CDR3 is TGCAGTGCTAGAACGTATATGAACACTGAAGCTTTCTTT. Translation: CSARTYMNTEAFF. The chain links TRBV20-1 to TRBJ1-1; D call uncertain. CDR3 length: 13 amino acids. The ends were cut back, 2 bases at V and 0 bases at J, with 7 bases in the middle. Per the germline V gene, CDR1 is DFQATT and CDR2 is SNEGSKA (reference sequence).